The 25 T cell receptor beta chains presented below share a single source sample, sequenced in a study of T cell responses to AZD1222 COVID-19 vaccine. Measured with immunoSEQ multiplex PCR; TCRdb has only the in-frame clones, and not every one. Of some 50,000 clones listed, less than 85% are singletons. The sample in question was peripheral blood, obtained on day 0 of AZD1222 vaccination. All receptors derive from an adult in good health.

Here the CDR3 reads CASSQDYSGQGNSPLHF. The DNA of the CDR3 is TGTGCCAGCAGCCAAGATTATTCGGGACAGGGGAATTCACCCCTCCACTTT. The chain combines TRBV3-1 (or the pseudogene TRBV3-2) with TRBJ1-6; 10 nucleotides align to TRBD1. V shed 0 bases, J shed 7 bases, and the junction held 6 bases outside the gene matches. The CDR3 consists of 17 residues. Germline V lookup: CDR1 LGHDT, CDR2 YNNKEL (reference sequence).

This clone was seen a handful of times. The chain uses TRBV9 and TRBJ1-5, with a possible D match to TRBD1 (5 bases). Germline V gene sequence: CDR1 SGDLS, CDR2 YYNGEE. The ends were cut back, 5 bases at V and 2 bases at J, with 14 bases in the middle. This CDR3 contains 15 residues. The CDR3 reads CASSATGSGNQPQHF. The CDR3 DNA reads as TGTGCCAGCAGTGCAACAGGATCGGGCAATCAGCCCCAGCATTTT.

In DNA form, the CDR3 reads TGTGCCAGCAGCTTTCAGGACCGGAAAAACATTCAGTACTTC. Residues: CASSFQDRKNIQYF. The chain employs TRBV7-2 and TRBJ2-4; no reliable D call. V lost 3 bases and J lost 4, with 10 bases in between. The CDR3 is 14 amino acids. Germline CDR1 and CDR2: SGHTA and FQGNSA.

This chain uses TRBV11-3 with TRBJ2-7; 9 bases are a match to TRBD1. The CDR3 consists of 14 residues. V lost 5 bases and J lost 3; bases outside the gene matches: 5. CDR1 and CDR2 from the germline V gene are SGHNT and YENEEA. The CDR3 nucleotides read TGTGCCAGCAGCCCCGGGACAGGGCGCTACGAGCAGTACTTC. Residues: CASSPGTGRYEQYF. The full variable domain, in which reference TRBV11-3 and TRBJ2-7 provide the parts outside the CDR3, is EAGVVQSPRYKIIEKKQPVAFWCNPISGHNTLYWYLQNLGQGPELLIRYENEEAVDDSQLPKDRFSAERLKGVDSTLKIQPAELGDSAVYLCASSPGTGRYEQYFGPGTRLTVT.

This chain joins TRBV7-9 and TRBJ2-6; D is uncertain. This CDR3 has 17 residues. Germline assignment: CDR1 SEHNR and CDR2 FQNEAQ (reference sequence). Deletions cut 5 bases from V and 0 bases from J, with 14 bases between. The DNA for the CDR3 is TGTGCCAGCAGCAACTACACAATCCGCTCTGGGGCCAACGTCCTGACTTTC. Encoded protein: CASSNYTIRSGANVLTF.

The chain couples TRBV30 to TRBJ1-5; 7 nucleotides agree with TRBD1. In germline, CDR1 is GTSNPN, CDR2 SVGIG (reference sequence). The V gene end was trimmed by 5 bases and the J gene end by 1 base; junction bases not matched to a gene: 2. This CDR3 contains 13 residues. Written as DNA, the CDR3 is TGTGCCTGGGCGGGACAGAGCAATCAGCCCCAGCATTTT. This gives the protein CAWAGQSNQPQHF.

This clone was detected only a few times. The chain joins TRBV6-6 to TRBJ1-2, with TRBD1 identical over 7 bases. The germline CDR1 and CDR2 sequences are MNHNY and SVGAGI (reference sequence). CDR3 length: 14 residues. Germline trimming cut 10 bases from V and 4 bases from J; bases unmatched to any gene: 12. Here the CDR3 reads CATKLDDRVYGYTF. CDR3 DNA sequence: TGTGCCACCAAATTAGATGACAGGGTCTATGGCTACACCTTC.

The chain has TRBV18 and TRBJ2-5; D is uncertain. The CDR3 covers 13 residues. CDR1 is KGHSH and CDR2 is LQKENI in the germline V gene. V was clipped by 6 bases and J by 0 bases, with 8 bases between them. The CDR3 DNA sequence: TGTGCCAGCTCCGGGCGGTACCAAGAGACCCAGTACTTC. Protein product: CASSGRYQETQYF.

The rearrangement links TRBV5-8 to TRBJ1-2; D remains unclear. The length of the CDR3 is 13 residues. The germline V gene encodes CDR1 SGHTS and CDR2 YDEGEE. Trimming stripped 3 bases from V and 1 base from J, with 7 bases between. In nucleotides, the CDR3 is TGTGCCAGCAGCTCCGACGGTAACTATGGCTACACCTTC. Amino acid sequence: CASSSDGNYGYTF. Looking up the rest from reference TRBV5-8 and TRBJ1-2 gives the full variable domain: EAGVTQSPTHLIKTRGQQATLRCSPISGHTSVYWYQQALGLGLQFLLWYDEGEERNRGNFPPRFSGRQFPNYSSELNVNALELEDSALYLCASSSDGNYGYTFGSGTRLTVV.

In its sample, this clone was seen a few times. V usage is TRBV7-3 and J usage is TRBJ2-2, with 7 bases aligning to TRBD1. Germline CDR1 is SGHTA and CDR2 is FQGTGA. The CDR3 runs to 14 residues. V gave up 3 bases and J gave up 3 bases; unmatched junction bases: 1. The CDR3 DNA is TGTGCCAGCAGCTTTACAGGGGACACCGGGGAGCTGTTTTTT. Translated: CASSFTGDTGELFF.

The chain combines TRBV15 with TRBJ1-5; TRBD1 matches 8 bases. This CDR3 is 15 amino acids long. Germline loops: CDR1 LNHNV, CDR2 YYDKDF (reference sequence). V lost 3 bases and J lost 0; bases outside the gene matches: 1. CDR3 amino acids: CATSRTGDSNQPQHF. CDR3 DNA sequence: TGTGCCACCAGCAGGACAGGGGATAGCAATCAGCCCCAGCATTTT.

The rearrangement links TRBV19 to TRBJ2-3; D may be TRBD1 (6 bases). Germline V lookup: CDR1 LNHDA, CDR2 SQIVND (reference sequence). The V gene lost 11 bases and the J gene lost 5 bases, with 20 bases spanning the gap. The CDR3 runs to 14 residues. The CDR3 DNA sequence: TGTGCCTCCACCGCGGGCCAGGGGAAAGATACGCAGTATTTT. This sequence encodes CASTAGQGKDTQYF.

The rearrangement links TRBV30 to TRBJ2-5, with D unclear. Trimming removed 6 bases from V and 6 bases from J, with 20 bases in between. Germline CDR1 and CDR2: GTSNPN and SVGIG (reference sequence). The CDR3 extends over 14 amino acids. Here the CDR3 DNA reads TGTGCCTGCTCCCTTAACATTGGTAGAAAGACCCAGTACTTC. It translates to CACSLNIGRKTQYF.

Regarding this clone: One end of the junction does not line up with germline, which may come from a read error. This chain connects TRBV28 to TRBJ1-4; a possible D gene is TRBD1 (5 bases). The length of the CDR3 is 13 residues. Looked up from germline, CDR1 is MDHEN and CDR2 is SYDVKM. CDR3 sequence: CASSPAGTGTSRF. The DNA for the CDR3 is TGTGCCAGCAGTCCCGCGGGAACCGGGACCTCCAGATTT.

The chain links TRBV3-1 (or the pseudogene TRBV3-2) to TRBJ2-1, with a possible D match to TRBD2 (6 bases). The V gene lost 1 base and the J gene lost 10 bases, with 23 bases spanning the gap. The germline V gene has CDR1 LGHDT and CDR2 YNNKEL (reference sequence). CDR3 size: 17 residues. In nucleotides, the CDR3 is TGTGCCAGCAGCCAAGTGTGGTCGGGAGTGCTGCGCGAGGAGCAGTTCTTC. It specifies CASSQVWSGVLREEQFF.

The sample holds one count of this clone. V gene TRBV19 combines with J gene TRBJ1-2, with D possibly TRBD1 on 6 matching bases. V dropped 4 bases and J dropped 0 bases, with 12 bases sitting between them. The CDR3 covers 15 residues. CDR1 is LNHDA and CDR2 is SQIVND in the germline V gene (reference sequence). The CDR3 region is CASSRTGTANYGYTF. CDR3 sequence (DNA): TGTGCCAGTAGTAGAACAGGGACTGCTAACTATGGCTACACCTTC.

The gene calls are TRBV7-9 and TRBJ1-1; the D gene is possibly TRBD1 (6 bases). There are 13 residues in the CDR3. From germline, CDR1 is SEHNR and CDR2 FQNEAQ (reference sequence). V was trimmed by 3 bases and J by 3 bases, leaving 8 bases between them. CDR3 nucleotide sequence: TGTGCCAGCAGCTTGGCAGGGGACACTGAAGCTTTCTTT. It specifies CASSLAGDTEAFF.

The sample holds a few counts of this clone. J is TRBJ2-1 and V is TRBV6-4; 11 bases are a match to TRBD2. The V gene's germline CDR1 is MRHNA and CDR2 SNTAGT. This CDR3 has 15 residues. J lost 4 bases, V lost 6 bases, and 5 bases had no gene match. In nucleotides, the CDR3 is TGTGCCAGCAGAAAAACTAGCGGGAGTTACAATGAGCAGTTCTTC. Protein: CASRKTSGSYNEQFF.

The sample holds a few counts of this clone. V usage is TRBV14 and J usage is TRBJ2-7, with a possible D match to TRBD1 (6 bases). Germline assignment: CDR1 SGHDN and CDR2 FVKESK. V lost 2 bases and J lost 2, with 19 bases in between. CDR3 length: 17 residues. The CDR3 spells CASSQMIQGGSPYEQYF. DNA for the CDR3: TGTGCCAGCAGCCAAATGATACAGGGTGGATCTCCCTACGAGCAGTACTTC.

The chain uses TRBV6-2 or TRBV6-3 and TRBJ2-7, with D unresolved. The V gene's germline CDR1 is MNHEY and CDR2 SVGEGT. V dropped 0 bases and J dropped 6 bases, with 9 bases sitting between them. The CDR3 length is 13 residues. This CDR3 reads CASSYSSQSEQYF. In DNA, the CDR3 is TGTGCCAGCAGTTACTCGAGTCAGTCCGAGCAGTACTTC.

This chain joins TRBV19 and TRBJ2-3; 7 bases agree with TRBD2. This CDR3 is 16 amino acids long. Unmatched junction bases numbered 9, after V lost 6 bases and J lost 0 bases. CDR1 and CDR2 from the germline V gene are LNHDA and SQIVND (reference sequence). The chain's CDR3 is CASSRPRRESTDTQYF. The CDR3 nucleotides are TGTGCCAGTAGCCGCCCCCGGCGGGAGAGCACAGATACGCAGTATTTT.

Only one count was recorded for this clone. This chain uses TRBV18 with TRBJ2-1, with TRBD2 matching over 7 bases. There are 15 residues in the CDR3. Germline lookup yields CDR1 KGHSH and CDR2 LQKENI. V lost 6 bases and J lost 4; bases outside the gene matches: 9. In DNA form, the CDR3 reads TGTGCCAGCTCTGGGGGGGGAGCAAATTACAATGAGCAGTTCTTC. As protein: CASSGGGANYNEQFF.

This chain links TRBV5-3 with TRBJ2-1; maybe TRBD2 (6 bases). TRBV5-3 qualifies as an ORF whose function is uncertain. V was pared by 0 bases and J by 0 bases, with 16 bases between. The CDR3 runs 18 residues. The CDR3: CARSLVSGGPISYNEQFF. As DNA, the CDR3 is TGTGCCAGAAGCTTGGTTAGCGGAGGCCCTATCTCCTACAATGAGCAGTTCTTC.

V is TRBV6-5 and J is TRBJ1-1; tentative D call: TRBD1 (5 bases). The V gene's germline CDR1 is MNHEY and CDR2 SVGAGI. The CDR3 contains 14 residues. The ends were cut back, 7 bases at V and 3 bases at J, with 15 bases in the middle. The CDR3 DNA reads as TGTGCCAGCACTCTGGCGGGCAGGGACACTGAAGCTTTCTTT. Its translation: CASTLAGRDTEAFF.

The V gene is TRBV5-5, the J gene TRBJ1-1, with a weak D call TRBD1 (5 bases). The CDR3 loop spans 14 amino acids. Trimming removed 1 base from V and 4 bases from J, with 11 bases in between. Germline lookup yields CDR1 SGHKS and CDR2 YYEKEE (reference sequence). The CDR3 bases are TGTGCCAGCAGCTTGCAGACTGACAGCACTGAAGCTTTCTTT. Its translation: CASSLQTDSTEAFF.